This record covers a single TCR beta chain. The antigen is undetermined. The same CDR3 is also encoded by other DNA sequences in this sample. This CDR3 is built from 13 residues. Trimming took 8 bases from V and 8 from J, leaving 18 bases between them. Looked up from germline, CDR1 is ENHRY and CDR2 is SYGVKD. The assay was immunoSEQ multiplex PCR, and TCRdb's table has in-frame clones only and misses some. The sample lists under 45,000 clones, approximately 78% occurring once. This sample was taken from a study of OX40 agonist ivuxolimab in advanced cancers. Study information: Ivuxolimab, which patients received intravenously every 2 weeks, was dosed at 0.01 to 10 mg/kg. A mean age of roughly 60 years, range about 20 to 85, was recorded, and 70% to 85% were male.

Study findings and constraints: Among the lowest levels of clonal expansion were found in partial responders at 0.1-3.0 mg/kg. Dose levels from 0.1 to 3.0 mg/kg saw CD4+ and CD8+ blood T cells expand clonally by week 6.

The rearrangement links TRBV10-3 to TRBJ1-2, with a tentative D call TRBD1 (5 bases). This specimen consisted of CD4+ or CD8+ T cells sorted from blood, obtained in a trial of the OX40 agonist ivuxolimab. The receptor's source is an adult with an advanced solid tumor such as melanoma, head and neck, liver or kidney cancer. Here the CDR3 reads CAIEGTRGGGYTF. In nucleotides, the CDR3 is TGTGCCATCGAGGGCACGAGGGGTGGAGGCTACACCTTC.